Each of the 20 T cell receptor beta chains below was sequenced from the same sample in a study of T cell responses to AZD1222 COVID-19 vaccine. Clones were sequenced by immunoSEQ multiplex PCR, and TCRdb holds only the in-frame ones, with some missing. Here the sample spans about 180,000 clones, approximately 91% being singletons. The sample here was peripheral blood, taken 28 days after the second AZD1222 dose. These receptors all come from an adult who received the AZD1222 COVID-19 vaccine.

The rearrangement uses TRBV30 and TRBJ1-2, with D unresolved. The CDR3 totals 12 residues. Germline V lookup: CDR1 GTSNPN, CDR2 SVGIG (reference sequence). V was cut by 5 bases and J by 9 bases, with 16 bases left in between. CDR3 DNA sequence: TGTGCCTGGTCGACGGCGATGGGGAGCTACACCTTC. This codes for CAWSTAMGSYTF. The full variable domain, completed using reference TRBV30 and TRBJ1-2, is SQTIHQWPATLVQPVGSPLSLECTVEGTSNPNLYWYRQAAGRGLQLLFYSVGIGQISSEVPQNLSASRPQDRQFILSSKKLLLSDSGFYLCAWSTAMGSYTFGSGTRLTVV.

The chain couples TRBV11-2 to TRBJ2-3, with a tentative D call TRBD1 (6 bases). CDR1 SGHAT and CDR2 FQNNGV come from the germline V gene. This CDR3 contains 16 residues. V dropped 1 base and J dropped 0 bases, with 11 bases sitting between them. CDR3 amino acids: CASSLGQAASTDTQYF. As DNA, the CDR3 is TGTGCCAGCAGCTTAGGACAGGCTGCTAGCACAGATACGCAGTATTTT. Drawing the rest from reference TRBV11-2 and TRBJ2-3, the complete variable domain is EAGVAQSPRYKIIEKRQSVAFWCNPISGHATLYWYQQILGQGPKLLIQFQNNGVVDDSQLPKDRFSAERLKGVDSTLKIQPAKLEDSAVYLCASSLGQAASTDTQYFGPGTRLTVL.

The rearrangement joins TRBV19 to TRBJ1-4, with TRBD1 identical over 9 bases. J gave up 8 bases and V 5 bases, and 9 bases lay outside the gene matches. The CDR3 is 15 residues long. Germline V CDR1 and CDR2: LNHDA, SQIVND (reference sequence). CDR3 bases: TGTGCCAGTAGTGGTTTGGGACAGGGCGACGAAAAACTGTTTTTT. Translated: CASSGLGQGDEKLFF.

The sample holds a few counts of this clone. The chain employs TRBV30 and TRBJ2-1; 9 positions match TRBD2. The CDR3 runs 16 residues. The junction had 5 bases not matched to a gene; V was cut back by 0 bases and J by 2 bases. CDR1 GTSNPN and CDR2 SVGIG come from the germline V gene (reference sequence). The CDR3 nucleotides are TGTGCCTGGAGTGTACGTCGACTAGCGGCCTACAATGAGCAGTTCTTC. It is translated as CAWSVRRLAAYNEQFF.

The V call is TRBV6-5, the J call TRBJ1-1; tentatively, D is TRBD1 (5 bases). Trimming removed 0 bases from V and 4 bases from J, with 12 bases in between. CDR3 size: 15 residues. Germline CDR1 MNHEY, CDR2 SVGAGI. CDR3 bases: TGTGCCAGCAGTTACTCGTTCCAGGGCGGCACTGAAGCTTTCTTT. Translated, it gives CASSYSFQGGTEAFF.

CDR3 protein: CSAGSGDSGANVLTF. The CDR3 coding sequence is TGCAGCGCCGGGTCAGGGGACTCTGGGGCCAACGTCCTGACTTTC. This chain joins TRBV29-1 and TRBJ2-6; tentatively, D is TRBD1 (6 bases). Germline V gene data show CDR1 as SQVTM and CDR2 as ANQGSEA. The CDR3 totals 15 residues. The V and J ends lost 7 bases and 0 bases respectively, with 13 bases between them.

The rearrangement links TRBV19 to TRBJ1-3; D perhaps matches TRBD1 (6 bases). The CDR3 is 15 residues long. The V and J ends lost 8 bases and 0 bases respectively, with 14 bases between them. Germline lookup yields CDR1 LNHDA and CDR2 SQIVND (reference sequence). The CDR3 is CASSIGGYSGNTIYF. The CDR3 nucleotides are TGTGCCAGTTCCATTGGGGGCTACTCTGGAAACACCATATATTTT.

The chain is built from TRBV15 and TRBJ2-5; D is undetermined. The CDR3 has 15 amino acids. V shed 0 bases and J shed 5 bases, with 13 bases lying between them. Germline lookup yields CDR1 LNHNV and CDR2 YYDKDF (reference sequence). CDR3 DNA: TGTGCCACCAGCAGAGATCGGCTCGTTGGCGAGACCCAGTACTTC. Amino acid sequence: CATSRDRLVGETQYF.

The genes are TRBV6-5 and TRBJ1-1, with D possibly being TRBD1 (6 bases). With 2 bases removed from V and 7 bases from J, the gap between germline ends came to 14 bases. This CDR3 comprises 14 residues. CDR1 is MNHEY, CDR2 SVGAGI, per germline. The CDR3 sequence: CASSYLGAGYEAFF. CDR3 in DNA: TGTGCCAGCAGTTACCTGGGGGCAGGCTATGAAGCTTTCTTT.

V gene TRBV10-3 combines with J gene TRBJ2-7; weak D call: TRBD1 (6 bases). This CDR3 is built from 14 residues. Germline CDR1 and CDR2: ENHRY and SYGVKD. Trimming cost V 6 bases and J 0 bases, with 12 bases left between them. CDR3 residues: CAIRRTDLSYEQYF. The DNA for the CDR3 is TGTGCCATCAGAAGGACAGACCTCTCCTACGAGCAGTACTTC.

The DNA for the CDR3 is TGCGCCAGCAGCACGGGACAGGGGGCGTTCGGGGAGCTGTTTTTT. This encodes CASSTGQGAFGELFF. This chain uses TRBV5-1 with TRBJ2-2; 12 bases match TRBD1. This CDR3 region has 15 residues. J was trimmed by 7 bases and V by 4 bases; bases with no gene match: 5. Germline values: CDR1 SGHRS, CDR2 YFSETQ.

CDR3 amino acids: CATSRGSGGALGETQYF. CDR3 coding DNA: TGTGCCACCAGCCGGGGGAGCGGGGGGGCTCTCGGCGAGACCCAGTACTTC. The chain employs TRBV15 and TRBJ2-5, with 10 bases aligning to TRBD2. V lost 5 bases and J lost 5; bases outside the gene matches: 14. CDR1 LNHNV and CDR2 YYDKDF come from the germline V gene (reference sequence). This CDR3 comprises 17 residues.

The chain carries TRBV7-7 and TRBJ2-7, with a weak D call TRBD1 (6 bases). In germline, CDR1 is SSHAT, CDR2 FNYEAQ (reference sequence). The CDR3 loop spans 15 amino acids. V shed 4 bases and J shed 3 bases, with 16 bases lying between them. The CDR3: CASSSKQGPLYEQYF. In DNA form, the CDR3 reads TGTGCCAGCAGCTCAAAACAGGGTCCCCTCTACGAGCAGTACTTC.

Here the CDR3 reads CASSLTRLGSYEQYF. The CDR3, as DNA: TGCGCCAGCAGCTTAACCCGTTTAGGGTCCTACGAGCAGTACTTC. The chain recombines TRBV5-1 with TRBJ2-7; D call uncertain. This CDR3 is 15 amino acids long. Germline CDR1 is SGHRS and CDR2 is YFSETQ. Trimming took off 2 bases at V and 1 base at J, with 13 bases between the two ends.

This sequence joins TRBV2 and TRBJ1-5; 8 bases map to TRBD1. V shed 6 bases and J 6 bases; nucleotides not matched to a gene: 7. This CDR3 has 14 residues. Germline-derived CDR1 and CDR2 are SNHLY and FYNNEI. CDR3 amino acids: CASSYDRGGQPQHF. In DNA, the CDR3 is TGTGCCAGCAGCTATGACAGGGGTGGTCAGCCCCAGCATTTT.

V is TRBV29-1 and J is TRBJ2-2, with TRBD2 matching over 7 bases. Germline V lookup: CDR1 SQVTM, CDR2 ANQGSEA. After removal of 3 bases from V and 6 bases from J, the junction contained 10 bases not matched to a gene. The length of the CDR3 is 15 residues. CDR3 residues: CSVDAGVTVSGELFF. The CDR3 bases are TGCAGCGTTGATGCGGGAGTAACAGTTTCCGGGGAGCTGTTTTTT.

The chain links TRBV7-2 to TRBJ1-3, with D maybe TRBD1 (6 bases). V lost 5 bases and J 2 bases, leaving 13 bases between the germline ends. The CDR3 is 15 residues long. The V gene's germline CDR1 is SGHTA and CDR2 FQGNSA. This chain's CDR3 is CASSTYREAGNTIYF. CDR3 nucleotides: TGTGCCAGCAGCACCTACAGGGAAGCTGGAAACACCATATATTTT.

The rearrangement joins TRBV12-3 or TRBV12-4 to TRBJ1-2; TRBD1 might be the D (5 bases). The CDR3 length is 12 residues. Trimming shortened V by 6 bases and J by 8 bases, and 13 bases separated the two germline ends. CDR3 loop: CASSLGEEGYTF. CDR3 bases: TGTGCCAGCAGCCTGGGGGAGGAAGGCTACACCTTC.

The chain is built from TRBV30 and TRBJ1-2, with D hard to call. This CDR3 contains 12 residues. Deletions cut 4 bases from V and 8 bases from J, with 14 bases between. The V gene's germline CDR1 is GTSNPN and CDR2 SVGIG (reference sequence). The CDR3 sequence: CAWNGEGGGYTF. CDR3 DNA sequence: TGTGCCTGGAACGGGGAGGGTGGCGGCTACACCTTC.

The chain carries TRBV5-1 and TRBJ2-1; D might be TRBD1 or TRBD2, each matching 6 bases. Germline V gives CDR1 SGHRS, CDR2 YFSETQ. There are 16 residues in the CDR3. The V end lost 5 bases, the J end lost 0 bases, and 15 bases lay between the germline ends. CDR3 nucleotides: TGCGCCAGCAGAAAGGCGGGACAACCCTCCTACAATGAGCAGTTCTTC. Its translation: CASRKAGQPSYNEQFF. Full variable domain (rest looked up from reference TRBV5-1 and TRBJ2-1): KAGVTQTPRYLIKTRGQQVTLSCSPISGHRSVSWYQQTPGQGLQFLFEYFSETQRNKGNFPGRFSGRQFSNSRSEMNVSTLELGDSALYLCASRKAGQPSYNEQFFGPGTRLTVL.